The T cell receptor beta chain under discussion was sequenced for a study of blood T cell repertoires in COVID-19. On the study more broadly: Italy, Spain and the United States were the sources of the convalescent and acute COVID-19 samples. The analysed material was cDNA or gDNA that came from T cells, B-cell-depleted T cells, or PBMCs.

The authors' processing: Estimated nucleated cell counts came from reference gene primer amplification. Assay: immunoSEQ multiplex PCR; the TCRdb copy retains only in-frame clones and omits some. That table furnishes V, J and clone size, whereas the DNA furnished D and trimming. The sample yields roughly 73,000 clones, more than 75% seen once. This CDR3 has 13 residues. Deletions cut 3 bases from V and 1 base from J, with 4 bases between. The V gene's germline CDR1 is LGHDT and CDR2 YNNKEL (reference sequence). The chain uses TRBV3-1 (or the pseudogene TRBV3-2) and TRBJ1-5; D remains ambiguous. Sequencing used peripheral blood. The sequence was collected from a human donor in a cohort sampled during active COVID-19. Written as DNA, the CDR3 is TGTGCCAGCAGCCAGCAGAGCAATCAGCCCCAGCATTTT. Protein: CASSQQSNQPQHF.